The clone carrying this TCR beta chain was counted a single time. Here immunoSEQ multiplex PCR was the method, and the copy in TCRdb shows in-frame clones only, minus some. The top ten clones hold approximately 1% of a sample with about 350,000 clones, about 88% of them seen once. These data are taken from a study of blood T cell repertoires in COVID-19. V lost 1 base and J lost 8, with 9 bases in between. CDR3 length equals 13 residues. In germline, CDR1 is SGHTA, CDR2 FQGTGA. The rearrangement links TRBV7-3 to TRBJ2-1; no definite D call. This receptor was identified in a woman aged 25 to 39 who had been exposed to COVID-19. Sample: PBMCs or T cells enriched from blood (not recorded which). The CDR3 here is CASSLMSRDEQFF. The CDR3 DNA sequence: TGTGCCAGCAGCTTAATGTCTCGGGATGAGCAGTTCTTC. The whole variable domain, filled in from reference TRBV7-3 and TRBJ2-1, reads GAGVSQTPSNKVTEKGKYVELRCDPISGHTALYWYRQSLGQGPEFLIYFQGTGAADDSGLPNDRFFAVRPEGSVSTLKIQRTERGDSAVYLCASSLMSRDEQFFGPGTRLTVL.